The text below deals with one TCR beta chain. The sample comes from a study of cytomegalovirus exposure and HLA in healthy donors. Study-level information: Researchers previously reported finding fewer than 120 million unique TCR beta sequences from 150 million to 200 million T cells.

Germline values: CDR1 LGHNA, CDR2 YSLEER. Trimming shortened V by 1 base and J by 7 bases, and 8 bases separated the two germline ends. CDR3 size: 12 residues. The PCR ran on 60 Vbeta and 13 Jbeta primers. Data came from immunoSEQ multiplex PCR; TCRdb stores just in-frame clones and leaves some out. The table includes tens of thousands of clones, approximately 80% detected once. For this donor, CMV serostatus was not recorded. Sequenced: PBMCs. This receptor was obtained from a human donor in good health. This chain connects TRBV4-3 to TRBJ2-7, with D possibly matching TRBD1 (6 bases). In nucleotides, the CDR3 is TGCGCCAGCAGCCAAGCGAGGGGGGAGCAGTACTTC. Translation: CASSQARGEQYF.